This T cell receptor beta chain was captured in a study of shared clonotypes between healthy human individuals. Study details: Donor ages ranged 18 to 49 years: a couple of women, a few men. Study-level findings and limits: Relative to clonotypes present in all four donors, those not shared had lower generation probabilities. Represented diversity, genetic and exposure-history alike, was limited by few donors.

Assay: immunoSEQ multiplex PCR; the TCRdb copy retains only in-frame clones and omits some. The profile covers some 2.1 million clones, with about 94% appearing a single time and 0.9% to 1.3% taken by the ten largest. Trimming left V 8 bases short and J 2 bases short, with 13 bases between. The CDR3 has 14 amino acids. Looked up from germline, CDR1 is LGHNT and CDR2 is FRNRAP. About this clone: Its antigen is still unknown.

CD45RO-negative, CCR7-positively selected cells formed the naive CD8 fraction, excluding terminally differentiated effector memory CD45RA+ cells. Nashville, Tennessee was home to all donors, each a Caucasian adult. This TCR was recovered from a man aged 18 to 35 in good health. The chain uses TRBV12-5 and TRBJ1-5; no clear D. Specimen: naive CD8+ T cells sorted from blood. This chain's CDR3 is CASRVGEGNQPQHF. CDR3 DNA sequence: TGTGCTAGTAGGGTCGGGGAAGGCAATCAGCCCCAGCATTTT.